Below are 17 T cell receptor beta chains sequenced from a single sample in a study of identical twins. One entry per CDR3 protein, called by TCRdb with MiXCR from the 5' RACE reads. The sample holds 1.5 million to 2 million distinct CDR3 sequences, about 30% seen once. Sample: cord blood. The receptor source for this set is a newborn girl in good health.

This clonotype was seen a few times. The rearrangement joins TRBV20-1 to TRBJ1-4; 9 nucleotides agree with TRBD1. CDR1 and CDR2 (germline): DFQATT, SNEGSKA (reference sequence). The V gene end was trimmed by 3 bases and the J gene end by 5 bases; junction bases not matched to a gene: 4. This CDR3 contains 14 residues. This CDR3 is CSARGQGNNEKLFF. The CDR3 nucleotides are TGCAGTGCTAGGGGACAGGGTAACAATGAAAAACTGTTTTTT.

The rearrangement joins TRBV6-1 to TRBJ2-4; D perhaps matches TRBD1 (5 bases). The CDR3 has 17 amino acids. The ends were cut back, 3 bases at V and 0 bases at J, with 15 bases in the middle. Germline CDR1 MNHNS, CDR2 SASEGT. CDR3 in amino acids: CASSERRGALAKNIQYF. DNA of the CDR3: TGTGCCAGCAGTGAGCGGCGTGGGGCCCTAGCCAAAAACATTCAGTACTTC.

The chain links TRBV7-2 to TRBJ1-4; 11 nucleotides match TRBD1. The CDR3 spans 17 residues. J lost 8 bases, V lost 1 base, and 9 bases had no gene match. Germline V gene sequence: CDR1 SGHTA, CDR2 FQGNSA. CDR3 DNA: TGTGCCAGCAGCTTAGGGACAGGGGGCGCTCGTGGGGAAAAACTGTTTTTT. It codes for CASSLGTGGARGEKLFF. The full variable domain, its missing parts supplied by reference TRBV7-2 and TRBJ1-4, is GAGVSQSPSNKVTEKGKDVELRCDPISGHTALYWYRQSLGQGLEFLIYFQGNSAPDKSGLPSDRFSAERTGGSVSTLTIQRTQQEDSAVYLCASSLGTGGARGEKLFFGSGTQLSVL.

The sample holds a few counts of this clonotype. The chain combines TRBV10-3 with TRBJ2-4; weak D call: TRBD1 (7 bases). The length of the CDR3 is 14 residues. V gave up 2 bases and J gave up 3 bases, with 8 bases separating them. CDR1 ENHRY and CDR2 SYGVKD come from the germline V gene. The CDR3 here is CAISEQGGKNIQYF. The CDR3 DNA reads TGTGCCATCAGTGAGCAGGGGGGCAAAAACATTCAGTACTTC.

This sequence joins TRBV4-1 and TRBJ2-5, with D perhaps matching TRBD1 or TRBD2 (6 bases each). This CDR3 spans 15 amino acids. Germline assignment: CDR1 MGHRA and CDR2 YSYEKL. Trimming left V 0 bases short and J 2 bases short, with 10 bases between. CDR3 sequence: CASSQEGGSQETQYF. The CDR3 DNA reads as TGCGCCAGCAGCCAAGAAGGGGGGTCACAAGAGACCCAGTACTTC.

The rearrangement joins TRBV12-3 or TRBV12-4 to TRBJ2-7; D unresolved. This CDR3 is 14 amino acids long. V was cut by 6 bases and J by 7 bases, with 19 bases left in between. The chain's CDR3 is CASRPDGPCNEQYF. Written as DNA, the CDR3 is TGTGCCAGCAGGCCGGACGGCCCCTGCAATGAGCAGTACTTC.

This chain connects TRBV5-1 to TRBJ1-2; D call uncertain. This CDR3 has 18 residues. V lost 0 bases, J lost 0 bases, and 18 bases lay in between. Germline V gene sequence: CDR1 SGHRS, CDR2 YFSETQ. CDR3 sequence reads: CASSLVFSRKGSNYGYTF. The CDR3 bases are TGCGCCAGCAGCTTGGTTTTTTCCCGGAAGGGCTCTAACTATGGCTACACCTTC.

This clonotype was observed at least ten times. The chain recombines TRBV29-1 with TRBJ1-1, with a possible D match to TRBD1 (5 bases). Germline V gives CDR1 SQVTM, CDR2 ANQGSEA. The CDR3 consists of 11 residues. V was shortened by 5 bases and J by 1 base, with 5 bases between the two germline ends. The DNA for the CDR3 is TGCAGCGTTACAGGGAACACTGAAGCTTTCTTT. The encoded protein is CSVTGNTEAFF.

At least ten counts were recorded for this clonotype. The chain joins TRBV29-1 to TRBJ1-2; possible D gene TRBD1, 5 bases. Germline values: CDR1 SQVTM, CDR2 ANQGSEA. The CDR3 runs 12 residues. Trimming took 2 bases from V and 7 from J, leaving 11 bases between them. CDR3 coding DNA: TGCAGCGTTGAATCAGGGAAAGGTGGCTACACCTTC. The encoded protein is CSVESGKGGYTF.

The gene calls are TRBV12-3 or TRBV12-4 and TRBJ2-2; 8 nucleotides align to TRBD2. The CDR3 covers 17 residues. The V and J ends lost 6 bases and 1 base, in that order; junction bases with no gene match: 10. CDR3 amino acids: CASRPDAGGLNTGELFF. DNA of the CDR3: TGTGCCAGCAGGCCCGATGCGGGGGGCCTGAACACCGGGGAGCTGTTTTTT.

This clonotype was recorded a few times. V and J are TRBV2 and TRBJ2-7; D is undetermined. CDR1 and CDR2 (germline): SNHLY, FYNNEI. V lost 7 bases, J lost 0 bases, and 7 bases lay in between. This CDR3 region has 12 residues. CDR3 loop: CASKQSSYEQYF. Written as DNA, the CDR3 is TGTGCCAGCAAACAGAGCTCCTACGAGCAGTACTTC. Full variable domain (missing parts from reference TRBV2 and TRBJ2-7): EPEVTQTPSHQVTQMGQEVILRCVPISNHLYFYWYRQILGQKVEFLVSFYNNEISEKSEIFDDQFSVERPDGSNFTLKIRSTKLEDSAMYFCASKQSSYEQYFGPGTRLTVT.

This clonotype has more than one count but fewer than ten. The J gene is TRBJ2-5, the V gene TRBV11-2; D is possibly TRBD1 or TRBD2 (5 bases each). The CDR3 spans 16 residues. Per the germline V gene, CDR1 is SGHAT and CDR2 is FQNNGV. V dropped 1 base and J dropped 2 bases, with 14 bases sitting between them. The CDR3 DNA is TGTGCCAGCAGCTTAGGGCGTATTGGGGGTCAAGAGACCCAGTACTTC. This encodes CASSLGRIGGQETQYF.

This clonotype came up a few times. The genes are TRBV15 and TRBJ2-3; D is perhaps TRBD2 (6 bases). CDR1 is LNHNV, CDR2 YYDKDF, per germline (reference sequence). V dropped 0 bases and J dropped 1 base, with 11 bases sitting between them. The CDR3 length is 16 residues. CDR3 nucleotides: TGTGCCACCAGCAGAGATGGAGCTAGCGGCACAGATACGCAGTATTTT. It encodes CATSRDGASGTDTQYF.

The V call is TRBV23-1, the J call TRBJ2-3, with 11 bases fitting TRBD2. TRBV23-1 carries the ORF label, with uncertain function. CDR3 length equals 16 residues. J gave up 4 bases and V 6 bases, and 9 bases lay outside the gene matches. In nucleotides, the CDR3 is TGCGCCAGCAGCCCGGGACTAGCGGCCTCGTCAGATACGCAGTATTTT. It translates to CASSPGLAASSDTQYF.

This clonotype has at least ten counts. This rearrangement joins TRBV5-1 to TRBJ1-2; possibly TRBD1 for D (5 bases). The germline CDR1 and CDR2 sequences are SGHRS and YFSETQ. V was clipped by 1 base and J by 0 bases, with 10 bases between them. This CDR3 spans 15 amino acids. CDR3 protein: CASSLSWGPNYGYTF. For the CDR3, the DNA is TGCGCCAGCAGCTTGTCTTGGGGCCCTAACTATGGCTACACCTTC.

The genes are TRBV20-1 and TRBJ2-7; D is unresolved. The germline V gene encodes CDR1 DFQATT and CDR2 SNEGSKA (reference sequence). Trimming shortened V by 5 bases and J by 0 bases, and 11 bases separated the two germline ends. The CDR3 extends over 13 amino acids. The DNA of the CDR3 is TGCAGTGCTTGCCCGACCACCTCCTACGAGCAGTACTTC. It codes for CSACPTTSYEQYF.

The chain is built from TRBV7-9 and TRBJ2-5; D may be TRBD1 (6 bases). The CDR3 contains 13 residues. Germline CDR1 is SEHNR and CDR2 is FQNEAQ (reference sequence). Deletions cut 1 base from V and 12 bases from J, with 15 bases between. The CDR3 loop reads CASSLGSLRTEYF. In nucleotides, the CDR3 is TGTGCCAGCAGCTTAGGTAGTCTTCGGACAGAGTACTTC.